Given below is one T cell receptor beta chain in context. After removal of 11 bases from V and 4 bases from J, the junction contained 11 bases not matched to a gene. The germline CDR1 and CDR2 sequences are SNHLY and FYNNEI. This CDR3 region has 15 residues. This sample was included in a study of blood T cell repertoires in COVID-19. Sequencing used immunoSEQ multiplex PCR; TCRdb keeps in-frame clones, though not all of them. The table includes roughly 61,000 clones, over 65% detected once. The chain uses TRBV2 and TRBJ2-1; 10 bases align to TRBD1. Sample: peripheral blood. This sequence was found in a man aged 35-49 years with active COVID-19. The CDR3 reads CASLVRTGGYNEQFF. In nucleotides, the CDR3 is TGTGCCTCTCTCGTCCGGACAGGGGGTTACAATGAGCAGTTCTTC.